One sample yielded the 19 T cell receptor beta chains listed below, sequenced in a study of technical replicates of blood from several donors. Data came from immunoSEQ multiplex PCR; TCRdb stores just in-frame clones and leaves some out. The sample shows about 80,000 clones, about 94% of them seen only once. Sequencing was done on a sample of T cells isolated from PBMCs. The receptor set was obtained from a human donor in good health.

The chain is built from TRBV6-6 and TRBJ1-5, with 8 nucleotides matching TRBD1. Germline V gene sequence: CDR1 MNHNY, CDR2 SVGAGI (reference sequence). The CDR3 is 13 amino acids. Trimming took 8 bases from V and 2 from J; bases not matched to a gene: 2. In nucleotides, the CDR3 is TGTGCCAGCGAGGGACAGGGCAATCAGCCCCAGCATTTT. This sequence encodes CASEGQGNQPQHF.

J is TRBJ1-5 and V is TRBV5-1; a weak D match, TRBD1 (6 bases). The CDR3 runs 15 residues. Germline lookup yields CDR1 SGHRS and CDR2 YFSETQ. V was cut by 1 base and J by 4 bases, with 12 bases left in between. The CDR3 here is CASSLSGDRNQPQHF. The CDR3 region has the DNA TGCGCCAGCAGCTTGTCAGGGGATAGGAATCAGCCCCAGCATTTT.

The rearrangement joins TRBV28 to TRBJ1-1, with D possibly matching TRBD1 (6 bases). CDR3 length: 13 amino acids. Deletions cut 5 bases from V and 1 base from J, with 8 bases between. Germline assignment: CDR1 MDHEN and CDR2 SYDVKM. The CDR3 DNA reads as TGTGCCAGCAGTAAGACAGGGAACACTGAAGCTTTCTTT. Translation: CASSKTGNTEAFF.

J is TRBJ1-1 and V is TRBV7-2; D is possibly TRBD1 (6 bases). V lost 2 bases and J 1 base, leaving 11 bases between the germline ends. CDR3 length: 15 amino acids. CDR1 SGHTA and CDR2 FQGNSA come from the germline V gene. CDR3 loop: CASSLTSQGNTEAFF. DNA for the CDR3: TGTGCCAGCAGCTTAACGTCACAGGGGAACACTGAAGCTTTCTTT. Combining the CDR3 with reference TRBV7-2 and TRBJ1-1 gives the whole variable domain GAGVSQSPSNKVTEKGKDVELRCDPISGHTALYWYRQSLGQGLEFLIYFQGNSAPDKSGLPSDRFSAERTGGSVSTLTIQRTQQEDSAVYLCASSLTSQGNTEAFFGQGTRLTVV.

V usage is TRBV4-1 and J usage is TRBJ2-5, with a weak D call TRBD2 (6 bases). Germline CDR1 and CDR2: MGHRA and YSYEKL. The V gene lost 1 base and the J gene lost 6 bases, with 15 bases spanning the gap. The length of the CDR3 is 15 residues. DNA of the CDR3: TGCGCCAGCAGCCAAGTCCACGGGGGTGACAAGACCCAGTACTTC. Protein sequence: CASSQVHGGDKTQYF.

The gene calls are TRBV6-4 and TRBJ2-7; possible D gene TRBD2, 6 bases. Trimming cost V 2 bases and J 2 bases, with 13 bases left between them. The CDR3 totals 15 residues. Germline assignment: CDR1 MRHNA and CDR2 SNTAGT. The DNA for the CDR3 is TGTGCCAGCAGTGACCCAAGGGACTGCGCCTACGAGCAGTACTTC. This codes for CASSDPRDCAYEQYF.

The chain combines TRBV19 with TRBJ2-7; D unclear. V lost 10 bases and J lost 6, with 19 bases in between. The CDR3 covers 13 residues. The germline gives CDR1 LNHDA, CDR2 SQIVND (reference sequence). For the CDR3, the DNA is TGTGCCACCGGCGGTGCGCTCCTTAGCGAGCAGTACTTC. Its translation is CATGGALLSEQYF.

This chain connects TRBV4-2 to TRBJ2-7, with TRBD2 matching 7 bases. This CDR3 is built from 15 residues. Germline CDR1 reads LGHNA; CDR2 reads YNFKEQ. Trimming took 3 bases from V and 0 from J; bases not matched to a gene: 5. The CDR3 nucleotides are TGTGCCAGCAGCCACTTCGGCGGGAGCTCCTACGAGCAGTACTTC. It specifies CASSHFGGSSYEQYF.

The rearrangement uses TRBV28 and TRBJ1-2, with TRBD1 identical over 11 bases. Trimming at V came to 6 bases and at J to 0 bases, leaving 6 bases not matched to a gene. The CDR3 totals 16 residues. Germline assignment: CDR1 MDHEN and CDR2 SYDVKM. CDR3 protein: CASSPRGQGANYGYTF. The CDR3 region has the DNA TGTGCCAGCAGCCCACGGGGACAGGGGGCTAACTATGGCTACACCTTC.

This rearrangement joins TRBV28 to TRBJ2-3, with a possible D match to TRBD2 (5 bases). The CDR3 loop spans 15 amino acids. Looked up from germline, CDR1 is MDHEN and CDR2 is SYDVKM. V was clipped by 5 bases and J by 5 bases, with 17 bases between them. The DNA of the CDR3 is TGTGCCAGCAGTACGAGGACTCAAGTAATAGATACGCAGTATTTT. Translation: CASSTRTQVIDTQYF. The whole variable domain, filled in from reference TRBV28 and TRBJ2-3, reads DVKVTQSSRYLVKRTGEKVFLECVQDMDHENMFWYRQDPGLGLRLIYFSYDVKMKEKGDIPEGYSVSREKKERFSLILESASTNQTSMYLCASSTRTQVIDTQYFGPGTRLTVL.

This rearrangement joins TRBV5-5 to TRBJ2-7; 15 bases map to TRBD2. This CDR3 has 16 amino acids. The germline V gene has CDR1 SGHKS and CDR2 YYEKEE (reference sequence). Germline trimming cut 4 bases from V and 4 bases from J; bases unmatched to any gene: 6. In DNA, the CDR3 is TGTGCCAGCAGCGCGGGACTAGCGGGAGGAGTGTACGAGCAGTACTTC. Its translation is CASSAGLAGGVYEQYF.

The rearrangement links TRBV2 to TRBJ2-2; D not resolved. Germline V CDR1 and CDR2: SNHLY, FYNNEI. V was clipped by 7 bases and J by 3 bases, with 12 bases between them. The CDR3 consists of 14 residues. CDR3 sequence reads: CASTQVVDTGELFF. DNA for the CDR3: TGTGCCAGCACCCAAGTAGTGGACACCGGGGAGCTGTTTTTT.

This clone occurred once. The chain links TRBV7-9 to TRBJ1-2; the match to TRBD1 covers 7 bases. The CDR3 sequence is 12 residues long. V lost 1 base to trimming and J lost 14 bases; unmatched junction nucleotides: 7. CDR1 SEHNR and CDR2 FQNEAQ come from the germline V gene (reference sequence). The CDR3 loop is CASSLGDRARTF. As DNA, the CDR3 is TGTGCCAGCAGCTTAGGCGACAGGGCAAGAACCTTC.

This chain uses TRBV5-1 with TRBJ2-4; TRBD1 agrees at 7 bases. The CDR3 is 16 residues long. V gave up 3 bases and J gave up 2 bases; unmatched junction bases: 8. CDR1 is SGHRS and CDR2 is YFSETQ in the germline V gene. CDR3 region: CASSWRQGLTKNIQYF. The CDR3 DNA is TGCGCCAGCAGCTGGAGACAGGGTTTGACCAAAAACATTCAGTACTTC.

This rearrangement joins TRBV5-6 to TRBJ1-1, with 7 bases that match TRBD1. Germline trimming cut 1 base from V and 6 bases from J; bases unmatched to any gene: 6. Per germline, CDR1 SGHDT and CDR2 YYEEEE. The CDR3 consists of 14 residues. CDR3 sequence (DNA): TGTGCCAGCAGCTTGTACAGGGGAAGCGCTGAAGCTTTCTTT. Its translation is CASSLYRGSAEAFF.

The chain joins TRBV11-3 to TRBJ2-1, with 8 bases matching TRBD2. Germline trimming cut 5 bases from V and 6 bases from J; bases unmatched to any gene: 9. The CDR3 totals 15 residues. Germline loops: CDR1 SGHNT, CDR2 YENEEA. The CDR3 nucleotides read TGTGCCAGCAGCCCGTTAGCGGGAACGGGCAATGAGCAGTTCTTC. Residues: CASSPLAGTGNEQFF.

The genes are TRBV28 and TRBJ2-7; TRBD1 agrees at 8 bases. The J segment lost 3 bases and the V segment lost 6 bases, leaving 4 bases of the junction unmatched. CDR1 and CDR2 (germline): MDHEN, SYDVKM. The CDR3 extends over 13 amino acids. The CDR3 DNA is TGTGCCAGCAGAGAGGACAGGGACTACGAGCAGTACTTC. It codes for CASREDRDYEQYF.

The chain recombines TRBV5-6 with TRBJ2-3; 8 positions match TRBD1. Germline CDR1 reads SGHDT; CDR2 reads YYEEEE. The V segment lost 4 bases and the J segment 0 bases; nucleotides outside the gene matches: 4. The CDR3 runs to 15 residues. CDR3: CASSLRTGSTDTQYF. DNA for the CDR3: TGTGCCAGCAGCCTCCGGACAGGGAGCACAGATACGCAGTATTTT. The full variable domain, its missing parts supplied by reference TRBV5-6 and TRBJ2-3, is DAGVTQSPTHLIKTRGQQVTLRCSPKSGHDTVSWYQQALGQGPQFIFQYYEEEERQRGNFPDRFSGHQFPNYSSELNVNALLLGDSALYLCASSLRTGSTDTQYFGPGTRLTVL.

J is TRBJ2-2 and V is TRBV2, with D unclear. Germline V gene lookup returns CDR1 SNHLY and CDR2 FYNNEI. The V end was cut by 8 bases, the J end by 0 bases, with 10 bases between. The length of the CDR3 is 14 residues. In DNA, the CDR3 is TGTGCCAGCGTCCGAGCCTCGAACACCGGGGAGCTGTTTTTT. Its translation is CASVRASNTGELFF.